The T cell receptor beta chain described here comes from a study of regulatory T cells in long-lasting Graves disease. Study context: Recently diagnosed Graves' patients had received antithyroid drugs for under 3 months.

Through Arm-PCR of CDR3 regions and iRepertoire HTBI primers, TCR beta libraries were built. TCRdb fed the multiplex PCR reads into MiXCR, producing one record per CDR3 protein. The table records about 540,000 distinct CDR3 sequences, approximately 13% of them present only once. Time point given: newly diagnosed GD, antithyroid drugs for less than 3 months. Preparation of the TCR library used RNA extracted from PBMCs. CDR3 length: 14 amino acids. V lost 9 bases to trimming and J lost 3 bases, with 16 bases between them. From germline, CDR1 is SNHLY and CDR2 FYNNEI. This clonotype was seen repeatedly, ten times or more. Its target is not known. Study-wide results and caveats: The persistent group shared about 2,700 public clonotypes, more than the roughly 970 shared by new patients. Patients with persistent Graves' had lower TCR diversity than newly diagnosed patients.

Separately, the same data were catalogued under a study of T cells in Graves' hyperthyroidism and ophthalmopathy.

The sequence was obtained from a man aged 25 to 45 with Graves disease. This specimen was peripheral blood mononuclear cells (PBMCs), taken at new diagnosis, from a patient treated with antithyroid drugs. The chain uses TRBV2 and TRBJ2-3, with D tentatively TRBD2 (6 bases). Here the CDR3 reads CASGGSPWTDTQYF. In DNA, the CDR3 is TGTGCCAGTGGGGGGTCCCCTTGGACAGATACGCAGTATTTT.